This TCR beta chain was retrieved from a study of blood T cell repertoires in COVID-19. As for the study in general: Sites across the United States, Italy and Spain contributed samples from acute and convalescent COVID-19. Sources were T cells, B-cell-depleted T cells, or PBMCs; the material itself was cDNA or gDNA.

CDR3 length equals 14 residues. With V trimmed by 3 bases and J by 4 bases, 6 bases remained unmatched. Per germline, CDR1 LGHNA and CDR2 YNFKEQ. Under the authors' procedure: Reference gene primer amplification yielded estimated nucleated cell counts. Generated by immunoSEQ multiplex PCR, the TCRdb table keeps only in-frame clones and is missing some. That table supplies the V and J calls and clone size; D and trimming were determined from the DNA. This table holds 200,000 to 250,000 clones, 85% to 90% found once. Sequencing input: peripheral blood. The chain recombines TRBV4-2 with TRBJ2-7; 7 nucleotides line up with TRBD2. The receptor's source is a woman aged 60-75 years with acute or convalescent COVID-19. CDR3 sequence reads: CASSQIGGGYEQYF. The DNA of the CDR3 is TGTGCCAGCAGCCAGATTGGGGGGGGTTACGAGCAGTACTTC.